Below, 22 T cell receptor beta chains from the same sample are listed, as sequenced in a study of blood T cell repertoires in COVID-19. Clones were read by immunoSEQ multiplex PCR, and TCRdb kept only the in-frame ones, dropping some. The sample includes 150,000 to 200,000 clones, roughly 84% seen only once; the top ten take roughly 7%. Sequences were obtained from PBMCs or T cells enriched from blood (not recorded which). These receptors came from a man aged 40-49 years who had recovered from COVID-19.

The V call is TRBV3-1 (or the pseudogene TRBV3-2), the J call TRBJ2-3; D gene ambiguous. V lost 3 bases to trimming and J lost 4 bases, with 14 bases between them. The CDR3 is 15 amino acids. Per the germline V gene, CDR1 is LGHDT and CDR2 is YNNKEL (reference sequence). As DNA, the CDR3 is TGTGCCAGCAGCCACTGGCTGTCTGGCTCAGATACGCAGTATTTT. Translation: CASSHWLSGSDTQYF.

The chain is built from TRBV7-9 and TRBJ1-3, with D maybe TRBD1 (5 bases). The CDR3 spans 13 residues. Trimming left V 4 bases short and J 8 bases short, with 12 bases between. CDR1 and CDR2 from the germline V gene are SEHNR and FQNEAQ (reference sequence). The CDR3 DNA sequence: TGTGCCAGCAGCTCGGTTTTCAGGGACACCATATATTTT. It encodes CASSSVFRDTIYF.

This clone was observed once. This chain uses TRBV3-1 (or the pseudogene TRBV3-2) with TRBJ2-3; D is ambiguous. The length of the CDR3 is 14 residues. The germline V gene encodes CDR1 LGHDT and CDR2 YNNKEL (reference sequence). V was shortened by 5 bases and J by 2 bases, with 11 bases between the two germline ends. CDR3 in amino acids: CASSSTGATDTQYF. CDR3 in DNA: TGTGCCAGCAGCTCCACTGGAGCCACAGATACGCAGTATTTT.

V is TRBV7-9 and J is TRBJ1-5, with D tentatively TRBD1 (5 bases). V was cut by 7 bases and J by 6 bases, with 19 bases left in between. Germline CDR1 and CDR2: SEHNR and FQNEAQ (reference sequence). The CDR3 consists of 15 residues. CDR3 residues: CASINGSGMVQPQHF. CDR3 bases: TGTGCCAGCATCAATGGGTCAGGGATGGTTCAGCCCCAGCATTTT.

Only one count was recorded for this clone. The chain links TRBV30 to TRBJ1-2; 7 bases align to TRBD1. This CDR3 has 13 residues. The V gene end was trimmed by 8 bases and the J gene end by 4 bases; junction bases not matched to a gene: 10. Germline lookup yields CDR1 GTSNPN and CDR2 SVGIG (reference sequence). The CDR3 bases are TGTGCCCGTAATCGCAGGGGGAGCTATGGCTACACCTTC. It is translated as CARNRRGSYGYTF.

This sequence joins TRBV19 and TRBJ1-5, with 8 bases aligning to TRBD1. The CDR3 runs 15 residues. V dropped 2 bases and J dropped 6; count of bases not matched to a gene: 6. Germline V gene lookup returns CDR1 LNHDA and CDR2 SQIVND (reference sequence). This CDR3 is CASSIQGARGQPQHF. In nucleotides, the CDR3 is TGTGCCAGTAGTATACAGGGGGCAAGGGGTCAGCCCCAGCATTTT.

V and J are TRBV10-3 and TRBJ2-3; the match to TRBD2 covers 13 bases. The CDR3 spans 18 residues. From germline, CDR1 is ENHRY and CDR2 SYGVKD. J lost 1 base, V lost 6 bases, and 10 bases had no gene match. CDR3 nucleotide sequence: TGTGCCATCAGCCATTGGACTAGCGGGGGAGCTGGCACAGATACGCAGTATTTT. Its protein product is CAISHWTSGGAGTDTQYF.

The V gene is TRBV30, the J gene TRBJ1-6; unclear D gene. In germline, CDR1 is GTSNPN, CDR2 SVGIG (reference sequence). The CDR3 has 14 amino acids. Trimming shortened V by 2 bases and J by 7 bases, and 12 bases separated the two germline ends. Here the CDR3 DNA reads TGTGCCTGGAGTTCCGGACTTGGGAATTCACCCCTCCACTTT. This sequence encodes CAWSSGLGNSPLHF.

This chain uses TRBV7-8 with TRBJ2-2; possible D gene TRBD1, 5 bases. There are 13 residues in the CDR3. From germline, CDR1 is SGHVS and CDR2 FQNEAQ. Trimming removed 5 bases at V and 6 bases at J, with 10 bases between. The CDR3 DNA is TGTGCCAGCAGCGTCGACAGTTCCGGGGAGCTGTTTTTT. Translation: CASSVDSSGELFF. Filled out from reference TRBV7-8 and TRBJ2-2, the complete variable domain reads GAGVSQSPRYKVAKRGQDVALRCDPISGHVSLFWYQQALGQGPEFLTYFQNEAQLDKSGLPSDRFFAERPEGSVSTLKIQRTQQEDSAVYLCASSVDSSGELFFGEGSRLTVL.

This sequence joins TRBV7-2 and TRBJ1-1; D possibly corresponds to TRBD1 (6 bases). There are 15 residues in the CDR3. From germline, CDR1 is SGHTA and CDR2 FQGNSA. With 0 bases removed from V and 3 bases from J, the gap between germline ends came to 11 bases. The CDR3 here is CASSLAGTPYTEAFF. In DNA form, the CDR3 reads TGTGCCAGCAGCTTAGCCGGGACACCCTACACTGAAGCTTTCTTT.

The rearrangement joins TRBV5-6 to TRBJ2-7, with TRBD2 matching over 8 bases. Trimming cost V 4 bases and J 6 bases; bases outside gene matches: 12. Germline lookup yields CDR1 SGHDT and CDR2 YYEEEE. This CDR3 has 15 residues. The chain's CDR3 is CASSPGGVNGIEQYF. The CDR3 DNA reads TGTGCCAGCAGCCCGGGAGGGGTCAATGGCATCGAGCAGTACTTC.

Concerning this clone: Other nucleotide sequences in the sample specify the same CDR3. The genes are TRBV10-3 and TRBJ1-2; D is perhaps TRBD1 (5 bases). Germline loops: CDR1 ENHRY, CDR2 SYGVKD. With 5 bases removed from V and 1 base from J, the gap between germline ends came to 8 bases. The CDR3 covers 13 residues. CDR3 nucleotides: TGTGCCATCAGTCTTCAGGGTAACTATGGCTACACCTTC. Its protein product is CAISLQGNYGYTF.

The chain carries TRBV27 and TRBJ1-4, with a possible D match to TRBD1 (6 bases). Between the trimmed V and J ends, which lost 3 bases and 7 bases, there was a span of 21 bases. Per the germline V gene, CDR1 is MNHEY and CDR2 is SMNVEV (reference sequence). The CDR3 is made up of 17 amino acids. The CDR3 sequence is CASSFYPGGGQPEKLFF. The CDR3 region has the DNA TGTGCCAGCAGTTTTTATCCCGGGGGGGGGCAGCCTGAAAAACTGTTTTTT. Variable domain in full (rest from reference TRBV27 and TRBJ1-4): EAQVTQNPRYLITVTGKKLTVTCSQNMNHEYMSWYRQDPGLGLRQIYYSMNVEVTDKGDVPEGYKVSRKEKRNFPLILESPSPNQTSLYFCASSFYPGGGQPEKLFFGSGTQLSVL.

The V and J genes are TRBV30 and TRBJ1-4; 10 bases line up with TRBD1. The CDR3 length is 14 residues. J was trimmed by 5 bases and V by 3 bases; bases with no gene match: 3. Germline-derived CDR1 and CDR2 are GTSNPN and SVGIG (reference sequence). CDR3 residues: CAWRGGQGNEKLFF. CDR3 DNA sequence: TGTGCCTGGAGAGGGGGACAGGGGAATGAAAAACTGTTTTTT.

This clone was found once. The V gene is TRBV4-1, the J gene TRBJ1-4, with unresolved D. From germline, CDR1 is MGHRA and CDR2 YSYEKL. V gave up 4 bases and J gave up 8 bases, with 14 bases separating them. This CDR3 region has 14 residues. This chain's CDR3 is CASSRGSREEKLFF. CDR3 DNA sequence: TGCGCCAGCAGCCGCGGGTCCCGAGAGGAAAAACTGTTTTTT.

The V gene is TRBV11-2, the J gene TRBJ2-5; weak D call: TRBD2 (5 bases). Germline V CDR1 and CDR2: SGHAT, FQNNGV. The CDR3 extends over 13 amino acids. V was clipped by 4 bases and J by 3 bases, with 9 bases between them. The chain's CDR3 is CASSSVGKETQYF. CDR3 bases: TGTGCCAGCAGCTCCGTCGGGAAAGAGACCCAGTACTTC.

The gene calls are TRBV24-1 and TRBJ1-2; 8 nucleotides align to TRBD1. The CDR3 covers 13 residues. Germline CDR1 and CDR2: KGHDR and SFDVKD. V was clipped by 7 bases and J by 8 bases; unmatched bases: 8. The CDR3 bases are TGTGCCACCAGCGCAGGGGGCGGCGTAGGCTACACCTTC. Encoded protein: CATSAGGGVGYTF.

This rearrangement joins TRBV19 to TRBJ2-7; TRBD2 aligns across 7 bases. CDR1 and CDR2 (germline): LNHDA, SQIVND (reference sequence). The CDR3 contains 14 residues. V shed 3 bases, J shed 3 bases, and the junction held 5 bases outside the gene matches. The CDR3 reads CASSMRGIGYEQYF. The DNA for the CDR3 is TGTGCCAGTAGTATGCGGGGGATCGGCTACGAGCAGTACTTC.

The rearrangement links TRBV6-1 to TRBJ2-5; 8 bases match TRBD1. V shed 3 bases and J 5 bases; nucleotides not matched to a gene: 11. This CDR3 has 16 residues. Germline values: CDR1 MNHNS, CDR2 SASEGT. CDR3 nucleotides: TGTGCCAGCAGTGATCTACAGGGGGGCAGAGGGGAGACCCAGTACTTC. It specifies CASSDLQGGRGETQYF.

J is TRBJ2-3 and V is TRBV7-7; 9 bases align to TRBD2. Germline CDR1 reads SSHAT; CDR2 reads FNYEAQ (reference sequence). This CDR3 comprises 15 residues. V trimming: 5 bases; J trimming: 3 bases; junction bases outside the gene matches: 6. CDR3 DNA: TGTGCCAGCAGCCCTGGGACTAGCTTGACAGATACGCAGTATTTT. It is translated as CASSPGTSLTDTQYF.

The gene calls are TRBV25-1 and TRBJ2-3; D is unresolved. Deletions cut 7 bases from V and 1 base from J, with 6 bases between. Germline loops: CDR1 MGHDK, CDR2 SYGVNS. This CDR3 is 12 amino acids long. CDR3 sequence: CASTRGTDTQYF. Here the CDR3 DNA reads TGTGCCAGCACCCGCGGCACAGATACGCAGTATTTT. The variable domain in full, completed from reference TRBV25-1 and TRBJ2-3, reads EADIYQTPRYLVIGTGKKITLECSQTMGHDKMYWYQQDPGMELHLIHYSYGVNSTEKGDLSSESTVSRIRTEHFPLTLESARPSHTSQYLCASTRGTDTQYFGPGTRLTVL.

This chain joins TRBV6-1 and TRBJ1-2; D gene ambiguous. The CDR3 contains 14 residues. The germline V and J ends were trimmed by 2 bases and 2 bases, with 9 bases remaining between them. CDR1 is MNHNS and CDR2 is SASEGT in the germline V gene. The chain's CDR3 is CASSEPSGNYGYTF. The DNA for the CDR3 is TGTGCCAGCAGTGAACCTTCGGGGAACTATGGCTACACCTTC.